This T cell receptor (beta chain) was captured in a study of blood T cell repertoires in COVID-19. Study details: Sites in the United States, Italy and Spain provided acute and convalescent COVID-19 samples.

Libraries were prepared by immunoSEQ multiplex PCR; TCRdb keeps only in-frame clonotypes and omits some of them. This table has over 150,000 clones, about 87% appearing once. Germline CDR1 reads SGHDN; CDR2 reads FVKESK. CDR3 size: 15 residues. V lost 4 bases to trimming and J lost 8 bases, with 20 bases between them. Sample: peripheral blood. This clonotype was obtained from a man in his 60s with COVID-19, enrolled during active disease. This chain links TRBV14 with TRBJ1-2; D gene ambiguous. Here the CDR3 DNA reads TGTGCCAGCAGCCCGCGACCCCGGTTGACGGGGGGCTACACCTTC. Translated, it gives CASSPRPRLTGGYTF.